This is a list of T cell receptor beta chains from one sample in a study of T cell changes during pregnancy in multiple sclerosis. TCRdb's copy holds only in-frame clones and misses some; the assay was immunoSEQ multiplex PCR. The sample lists 50,000 to 65,000 clones, around 93% seen once, with 0.6% to 0.8% in the top ten. Sample: CD4+ T cells from peripheral blood mononuclear cells, taken in the first trimester of pregnancy. These receptors originate from a female donor with multiple sclerosis, enrolled in a pregnancy study. CDR3s include the opening cysteine and the closing phenylalanine or tryptophan. D genes are given only for firm matches. Clone size is shown for a subset of rows, as once, few, many or a class of expanded clone.

>TRBD1|NA|TRBJ1-1|TRBV5-1
TGCGCCAGCAGCGCCAAGCAGGGGGCCCCTGAAGCTTTCTTT
CASSAKQGAPEAFF
>NA|few|TRBJ1-1|TRBV2
TGTGCCAGCAGGGAGGACAGAGCTTACACTGAAGCTTTCTTT
CASREDRAYTEAFF
>NA|NA|TRBJ1-1|TRBV7-2
TGTGCCAGCACTCATCAACGGGGGGAAGGAGCTTTCTTT
CASTHQRGEGAFF
>NA|NA|TRBJ2-3|TRBV5-6
TGTGCCAGCAGCTTGGGTAGCGGCACAGATACGCAGTATTTT
CASSLGSGTDTQYF
>TRBD2|NA|TRBJ2-1|TRBV5-6
TGTGCCAGCAGCTTGGGGACTAGCGGGGTGAATGAGCAGTTCTTC
CASSLGTSGVNEQFF
>NA|NA|TRBJ1-2|TRBV30
TGTGCCTGGAGTGTAGGGGGTCCTGGCACCTCAAGGAGTAACTATGGCTACACCTTC
CAWSVGGPGTSRSNYGYTF
>NA|NA|TRBJ2-1|TRBV11-3
TGTGCCAGCAGCTTAGATGGGGGGTCCTACAATGAGCAGTTCTTC
CASSLDGGSYNEQFF
>NA|NA|TRBJ1-1|TRBV4-2
TGTGCCTTCCAGGGTGGGGACACTGAAGCTTTCTTT
CAFQGGDTEAFF
>TRBD1|NA|TRBJ2-1|TRBV4-3
TGCGCCAGCAGCCAAGACCAGGGGGCGCGGGCCTACAATGAGCAGTTCTTC
CASSQDQGARAYNEQFF
>NA|NA|TRBJ1-1|TRBV12-5
TGTGCTAGTGGTTTGAGGGGCTCGGCAGACACTGAAGCTTTCTTT
CASGLRGSADTEAFF
>NA|NA|TRBJ2-7|TRBV29-1
TGCAGCGTTTACAGTACTCGAGGGGGCGAGCAGTACTTC
CSVYSTRGGEQYF
>TRBD1|NA|TRBJ2-5|TRBV18
TGTGCCAGCTCACCGCTGACAGGGACAAGAGAGGCCCAGTACTTC
CASSPLTGTREAQYF
>NA|NA|TRBJ2-6|TRBV30
TGTGCCTGGAGCTCCGGGGCAGGGAGGACTGCTGGGGCCAACGTCCTGACTTTC
CAWSSGAGRTAGANVLTF
>NA|NA|TRBJ2-3|TRBV27
TGTGCCAGCAGCCGAGGGGGGGCCAGGGGGCGGACAGATACGCAGTATTTT
CASSRGGARGRTDTQYF
>TRBD2|NA|TRBJ2-5|TRBV6-1
TGTGCCAGCCGAGCCCGGGTAGCGGGGGGGGAGACCCAGTACTTC
CASRARVAGGETQYF